The rows below give T cell receptor beta chains drawn from one sample of a study of neurological immune-mediated disorders. In TCRdb, the 5' RACE reads were re-called with MiXCR into one record per CDR3 protein. Among 30,000 to 45,000 distinct CDR3 sequences listed, 9% to 12% were seen once. Material for sequencing was PBMCs. Source of these receptors: a woman aged 25 to 39 with HTLV-1-associated myelopathy (HAM/TSP). Both conserved end residues are part of each CDR3. D genes are given only for firm matches. Clone sizes are shown as once, few, many, or a class for an expanded clone.

clone size,D gene,J gene,V gene,CDR3 protein,CDR3 DNA
many,TRBD1,TRBJ1-1,TRBV12-3/TRBV12-4,CASSAGTGGLYTEAFF,TGTGCCAGCAGCGCCGGGACAGGGGGCCTGTACACTGAAGCTTTCTTT
many,NA,TRBJ1-4,TRBV20-1,CSAQSQQLREKLFF,TGCAGTGCTCAAAGTCAGCAGTTACGAGAAAAACTGTTTTTT
many,NA,TRBJ1-2,TRBV9,CASVGPTGARNYGYTF,TGTGCCAGCGTTGGCCCCACGGGGGCGCGAAACTATGGCTACACCTTC
many,NA,TRBJ2-3,TRBV11-3,CASSLRYSDTQYF,TGTGCCAGCAGCTTAAGATATTCAGATACGCAGTATTTT
many,NA,TRBJ1-1,TRBV5-1,CASSQTMNTEAFF,TGCGCCAGCAGCCAGACCATGAACACTGAAGCTTTCTTT
many,NA,TRBJ2-2,TRBV6-6,CASRTSGTNTGELFF,TGTGCCAGCAGGACCTCCGGGACAAACACCGGGGAGCTGTTTTTT
many,NA,TRBJ2-1,TRBV12-3/TRBV12-4,CASSSSFNEQFF,TGTGCCAGCAGCTCCTCTTTCAATGAGCAGTTCTTC
many,NA,TRBJ2-3,TRBV20-1,CSAIGQGLDTQYF,TGCAGTGCTATCGGTCAGGGGCTCGATACGCAGTATTTT
many,NA,TRBJ1-1,TRBV20-1,CSARDFARGGRPNTEAFF,TGCAGTGCTAGAGACTTCGCACGGGGGGGACGCCCGAACACTGAAGCTTTCTTT
many,NA,TRBJ2-7,TRBV10-3,CAISVQPYEQYF,TGTGCCATCAGTGTACAGCCCTACGAGCAGTACTTC
many,TRBD2,TRBJ2-3,TRBV2,CASPGLAGDYTQYF,TGTGCCAGCCCGGGACTAGCGGGGGATTATACGCAGTATTTT
many,TRBD1,TRBJ1-4,TRBV6-5,CASSKDRVQGEKLFF,TGTGCCAGCAGTAAAGACAGGGTCCAGGGTGAAAAACTGTTTTTT
once,NA,TRBJ1-2,TRBV6-5,CASSYSMGSGYTF,TGTGCCAGCAGTTACTCGATGGGGAGCGGCTACACCTTC
many,NA,TRBJ1-1,TRBV9,CASSRGNTEAFF,TGTGCCAGCAGCCGGGGTAACACTGAAGCTTTCTTT
many,NA,TRBJ1-1,TRBV6-6,CASSYSWNLIQGTEAFF,TGTGCCAGCAGTTACTCGTGGAACCTAATTCAAGGAACTGAAGCTTTCTTT
many,NA,TRBJ1-5,TRBV6-1,CASTDRANQPQHF,TGTGCCAGCACAGACAGAGCCAATCAGCCCCAGCATTTT
many,TRBD1,TRBJ1-4,TRBV7-9,CASSQGAGDEKLFF,TGTGCCAGCAGCCAGGGGGCCGGAGATGAAAAACTGTTTTTT
many,NA,TRBJ1-1,TRBV5-1,CASSLGQTEAFF,TGCGCCAGCAGCCTAGGACAGACTGAAGCTTTCTTT